This TCR beta chain is drawn from a study of vaccination and CD4 T cells after COVID-19. Overall study findings and caveats: Convalescent patients displayed spike mono-reactivity in 304 of 307 vaccine-specific clones.

Treatment meaning: roughly ten-day PBMC culture with coronavirus spike peptide pools or control peptides (ViraFEST assay). ViraFEST expanded antigen-specific T cells with peptide pools, then sequenced TCRs. Per-well cultures of millions of PBMCs received 8.5 to 10 IU/ml IL-2 and 9 to 10 ug/ml peptide pools. For this clonotype: What it binds is unknown.

Sequenced with the Oncomine TCR Beta short-read assay was DNA taken from cultured CD4+ T cells. TCRdb independently ran MiXCR on the PCR reads; one entry per CDR3 protein. The table records about 21,000 distinct CDR3 sequences, around 40% of them present only once. V shed 6 bases and J 8 bases; nucleotides not matched to a gene: 8. This CDR3 comprises 13 residues. Germline V gives CDR1 MDHEN, CDR2 SYDVKM. The sequencing used CD4+ T cells from blood, cultured in vitro, collected before SARS-CoV-2 vaccination. The chain employs TRBV28 and TRBJ2-3; 7 bases match TRBD1. This receptor was identified in a human donor who had recovered from COVID-19. Here the CDR3 reads CASRGQSVGTQYF. CDR3 sequence (DNA): TGTGCCAGCAGGGGACAGTCGGTCGGTACGCAGTATTTT.